This passage covers 15 T cell receptor beta chains from one sample sequenced in a study of regulatory T cells in long-lasting Graves disease. Investigators prepared the TCR beta libraries by applying iRepertoire HTBI primers and Arm-PCR of CDR3 regions. TCRdb used MiXCR to reprocess the multiplex PCR reads, holding one entry per CDR3 protein. Among around 460,000 distinct CDR3 sequences listed, around 13% were seen once. Time point reported: newly diagnosed GD, antithyroid drugs for less than 3 months. PBMCs were the source of the RNA used for TCR sequencing. The same sample was also studied in work on T cells in Graves' hyperthyroidism and ophthalmopathy.

This specimen consisted of peripheral blood mononuclear cells (PBMCs), obtained at new diagnosis, from a patient treated with antithyroid drugs. Receptors originate from a woman between 45 and 60 years old with Graves disease.

This sequence joins TRBV4-2 and TRBJ2-3; 14 positions match TRBD2. This CDR3 region has 18 residues. Germline CDR1 is LGHNA and CDR2 is YNFKEQ. V shed 4 bases and J 0 bases; nucleotides not matched to a gene: 6. The CDR3 sequence is CASSLGLAGGHSTDTQYF. As DNA, the CDR3 is TGTGCCAGCAGCCTAGGACTAGCGGGAGGTCATAGCACAGATACGCAGTATTTT.

The chain joins TRBV10-3 to TRBJ2-1; D gene uncertain. V lost 3 bases and J lost 8, with 8 bases in between. The CDR3 is 12 amino acids. Germline V gives CDR1 ENHRY, CDR2 SYGVKD. The CDR3 nucleotides read TGTGCCATCAGTGACCCCGGCGATGAGCAGTTCTTC. It encodes CAISDPGDEQFF.

This clonotype was seen a few times. This rearrangement joins TRBV27 to TRBJ2-7; tentative D call: TRBD1 (6 bases). V was cut by 5 bases and J by 5 bases, with 16 bases left in between. Germline CDR1 MNHEY, CDR2 SMNVEV (reference sequence). The CDR3 sequence is 14 residues long. CDR3 DNA: TGTGCCAGCAGTCCATACAGGGAAGCGGACGAGCAGTACTTC. Protein: CASSPYREADEQYF.

The sample holds many counts of this clonotype. The chain combines TRBV6-1 with TRBJ2-2, with 11 positions matching TRBD2. The CDR3 loop spans 17 amino acids. CDR1 MNHNS and CDR2 SASEGT come from the germline V gene. Germline trimming cut 3 bases from V and 1 base from J; bases unmatched to any gene: 4. The CDR3 nucleotides are TGTGCCAGCAGTGAGGCCGGGACTAGCGGGAACACCGGGGAGCTGTTTTTT. Translating it yields CASSEAGTSGNTGELFF.

This clonotype was picked up many times. The genes are TRBV11-2 and TRBJ2-7; a possible D gene is TRBD1 (6 bases). Trimming took off 1 base at V and 7 bases at J, with 8 bases between the two ends. Germline values: CDR1 SGHAT, CDR2 FQNNGV. This CDR3 spans 12 amino acids. CDR3 DNA sequence: TGTGCCAGCAGCTTAGGAGGGGGTGAGCAGTACTTC. It codes for CASSLGGGEQYF.

With regard to this clonotype: A far more abundant clone sits one base away, making this likely a read error. Written as DNA, the CDR3 is TGTGCCAGCAGCCCATCGGGGGGGGTCTACAATGAGCAGTACTTC. Protein sequence: CASSPSGGVYNEQYF. The chain couples TRBV3-1 to TRBJ2-7; 8 bases match TRBD2. Germline loops: CDR1 LGHDT, CDR2 YNNKEL (reference sequence). Trimming at V came to 4 bases and at J to 7 bases, leaving 12 bases not matched to a gene. There are 15 residues in the CDR3.

This clonotype was counted only a few times. V usage is TRBV6-1 and J usage is TRBJ2-7; D perhaps matches TRBD2 (6 bases). V shed 6 bases and J shed 3 bases, with 9 bases lying between them. Germline V gene data show CDR1 as MNHNS and CDR2 as SASEGT. This CDR3 is built from 12 residues. The CDR3 loop reads CASRKTSYEQYF. The CDR3 DNA reads as TGTGCCAGCAGGAAGACTAGCTACGAGCAGTACTTC.

This clonotype was seen more than once but under ten times. This may be a read error, as it is one base from a much larger clone. The V and J genes are TRBV12-3 or TRBV12-4 and TRBJ1-5, with 9 positions matching TRBD1. The CDR3 loop spans 15 amino acids. The junction had 7 bases not matched to a gene; V was cut back by 5 bases and J by 5 bases. The CDR3, as DNA: TGTGCCAGCAGTCTTGGACAGGGGTCGGATCAGCCCCAGCATTTT. Translation: CASSLGQGSDQPQHF.

The chain uses TRBV5-4 and TRBJ2-7, with 13 bases lining up with TRBD2. The CDR3 covers 15 residues. The V and J ends lost 4 bases and 7 bases, in that order; junction bases with no gene match: 8. Germline V CDR1 and CDR2: SGHNT, YYREEE (reference sequence). The CDR3 loop is CASSPWGLAGREQYF. The CDR3 DNA reads as TGTGCCAGCAGCCCTTGGGGACTAGCGGGACGGGAGCAGTACTTC.

To note about this clonotype: A read error may account for a junction end that differs from germline. The chain carries TRBV29-1 and TRBJ2-7; a weak D match, TRBD2 (5 bases). This CDR3 comprises 13 residues. CDR1 is SQVTM, CDR2 ANQGSEA, per germline. The chain's CDR3 is CSVARGSPYEQYF. CDR3 in DNA: TGCAGCGTTGCACGGGGTTCTCCCTACGAACAGTACTTC.

This clonotype was seen a few times. V and J are TRBV3-1 and TRBJ2-4; 7 positions agree with TRBD2. This CDR3 is built from 14 residues. Germline trimming cut 0 bases from V and 9 bases from J; bases unmatched to any gene: 5. CDR1 is LGHDT and CDR2 is YNNKEL in the germline V gene (reference sequence). The CDR3 DNA sequence: TGTGCCAGCAGCCAAGAACACGGGAGGTCCATTCAGTACTTC. The encoded protein is CASSQEHGRSIQYF.

This clonotype was observed many times. The chain employs TRBV18 and TRBJ1-2; perhaps TRBD1 as D (5 bases). The germline CDR1 and CDR2 sequences are KGHSH and LQKENI. The CDR3 runs to 15 residues. The V end lost 6 bases, the J end lost 1 base, and 15 bases lay between the germline ends. CDR3 coding DNA: TGTGCCAGCTCTCCATCAGTCGACAGTAACTATGGCTACACCTTC. Its protein is CASSPSVDSNYGYTF.

This clonotype has a count of ten or more. This chain links TRBV11-2 with TRBJ2-7; 11 positions match TRBD2. This CDR3 has 16 amino acids. Germline CDR1 reads SGHAT; CDR2 reads FQNNGV. Unmatched junction bases numbered 6, after V lost 5 bases and J lost 0 bases. The chain's CDR3 is CASSRLAGSSSYEQYF. The DNA for the CDR3 is TGTGCCAGCAGCCGACTAGCGGGATCCAGCTCCTACGAGCAGTACTTC.

This clonotype was seen repeatedly, ten times or more. J is TRBJ2-1 and V is TRBV28; D call uncertain. The CDR3 length is 13 residues. Germline V lookup: CDR1 MDHEN, CDR2 SYDVKM. V was pared by 3 bases and J by 7 bases, with 10 bases between. The CDR3 protein is CASSFQRRNEQFF. DNA for the CDR3: TGTGCCAGCAGTTTTCAGAGGCGGAATGAGCAGTTCTTC.

With respect to this clonotype: One junction end does not reproduce the germline sequence, and a read error may be involved. This chain joins TRBV2 and TRBJ2-2; 7 bases map to TRBD2. In germline, CDR1 is SNHLY, CDR2 FYNNEI. CDR3 length: 13 amino acids. The CDR3 reads CASTGLGPGKLFF. The CDR3, as DNA: TGTGCCAGCACCGGACTAGGTCCCGGGAAGCTGTTTTTT.